This is a list of T cell receptor gamma chains from one sample in a study of gamma-delta chains in newborns, infants, children. With CATT, TCRdb re-called clones from the reads. Of over a thousand gamma-chain clones listed, less than 60% were seen once; the top ten hold roughly 8.7%. The sequenced sample was blood. These receptors came from a child who was a newborn, infant or young child, either healthy, febrile or measles-vaccinated (not recorded which). Both conserved end residues are part of each CDR3.

J gene,V gene,CDR3 protein
TRGJ1/TRGJ2,TRGV4,CATWDRYYKKLF
TRGJ1/TRGJ2,TRGV4,CATWDGPPYYKKLF
TRGJP2,TRGV4,CATWDGYRSDWIKTF
TRGJ1/TRGJ2,TRGV2,CATWDGLRCKKLF
TRGJ1/TRGJ2,TRGV2,CATWDGRYKKLF
TRGJ1/TRGJ2,TRGV2,CATWDGKGYYKKLF
TRGJ1/TRGJ2,TRGV8,CATWVLNYYKKLF
TRGJ1/TRGJ2,TRGV4,CATWDGPNYKKLF
TRGJ1/TRGJ2,TRGV2,CATWDGRGKKLF
TRGJ1/TRGJ2,TRGV2,CATWDGQYYKKLF
TRGJ1/TRGJ2,TRGV5,CATWEILGTYYKKLF
TRGJ1/TRGJ2,TRGV9,CALWEVPDNYKKLF
TRGJ1/TRGJ2,TRGV2,CATWDGPSKKLF
TRGJ1/TRGJ2,TRGV4,CATWAHKKLF
TRGJ1/TRGJ2,TRGV2,CATWDGPGDYYKKLF
TRGJ1/TRGJ2,TRGV4,CATWDGEDKKLF
TRGJ1/TRGJ2,TRGV5,CATWDRPNYKKLF
TRGJ1/TRGJ2,TRGV5,CATWDRQKGYYKKLF
TRGJ1/TRGJ2,TRGV4,CATWDVYYYKKLF
TRGJ1/TRGJ2,TRGV5,CATWDGVKKLF
TRGJ1/TRGJ2,TRGV4,CATWDRNYYKKLF
TRGJP2,TRGV2,CATWDNWIKTF
TRGJ1/TRGJ2,TRGV3,CATWDRPTRYYKKLF
TRGJP,TRGV9,CALWEVRELGKKIKVF
TRGJ1/TRGJ2,TRGV4,CATWDYYYKKLF
TRGJ1/TRGJ2,TRGV5,CATWDTKYKKLF
TRGJ1/TRGJ2,TRGV8,CATSNYYKKLF
TRGJ1/TRGJ2,TRGV3,CATWDTTYYKKLF
TRGJ1/TRGJ2,TRGV4,CATWDYYKKLF
TRGJP,TRGV9,CALWEAVQELGKKIKVF
TRGJ1/TRGJ2,TRGV4,CADYYKKLF
TRGJ1/TRGJ2,TRGV4,CATWDKCYKKLF
TRGJ1/TRGJ2,TRGV5,CATWDRPPHIKKLF
TRGJ1/TRGJ2,TRGV2,CATWDGYYKKLF
TRGJ1/TRGJ2,TRGV8,CATWDMRNYKKLF
TRGJP1,TRGV4,CATCHTGWFKIF
TRGJ1/TRGJ2,TRGV4,CATWDGPGYYKKLF
TRGJ1/TRGJ2,TRGV4,CATWDPPNYYKKLF
TRGJ1/TRGJ2,TRGV4,CATWGYYKKLF
TRGJ1/TRGJ2,TRGV9,CALWEVLNYYKKLF
TRGJ1/TRGJ2,TRGV4,CATWDGPHYKKLF
TRGJ1/TRGJ2,TRGV8,CATWDRQVYKKLF
TRGJ1/TRGJ2,TRGV4,CATWDSAYYKKLF
TRGJ1/TRGJ2,TRGV4,CATWDGWKKLF